This is a list of T cell receptor beta chains from one sample in a study of CDR3 diversity in severe acne. TCRdb re-analysed the PCR reads in MiXCR, keeping a single row per CDR3 protein. The sample shows roughly 93,000 distinct CDR3 sequences, about 49% of them seen only once. Sequencing input: blood. These receptor sequences come from a male donor with severe acne vulgaris. Each CDR3 is given with its conserved first and last residue. The D gene is left open where the match is weak. The size entry is marked missing in some rows and otherwise reads once, few, many or a size class.

D | size | J | V | CDR3 | DNA
NA | many | TRBJ2-1 | TRBV20-1 | CSAPRETLDNEQFF | TGCAGTGCTCCCCGGGAGACTCTAGACAATGAGCAGTTCTTC
TRBD1 | medium-sized | TRBJ2-7 | TRBV7-9 | CARPGQTYEQYF | TGTGCCCGACCGGGACAGACCTACGAGCAGTACTTC
NA | NA | TRBJ1-1 | TRBV6-7 | CAPEGVGAFF | TGTGCCCCCGAGGGGGTCGGAGCTTTCTTT
TRBD1 | few | TRBJ1-1 | TRBV6-1 | CASSPGQGNTEAFF | TGTGCCAGCAGCCCGGGACAGGGCAACACTGAAGCTTTCTTT
NA | NA | TRBJ2-5 | TRBV5-1 | CASSLGRGSEYF | TGCGCCAGCAGCCTAGGCCGTGGCTCCGAGTACTTC
NA | NA | TRBJ2-7 | TRBV7-2 | CASSLGKRSYEQYF | TGTGCCAGCAGCTTAGGGAAGCGGAGTTACGAGCAGTACTTC
TRBD2 | medium-sized | TRBJ2-1 | TRBV24-1 | CATSDLGTRGYNEQFF | TGTGCCACCAGTGATCTGGGGACTAGAGGCTACAATGAGCAGTTCTTC
TRBD1 | many | TRBJ1-1 | TRBV19 | CASSIPGQGLFEMNTEAFF | TGTGCCAGTAGTATACCGGGACAGGGGTTATTCGAGATGAACACTGAAGCTTTCTTT
TRBD1 | few | TRBJ1-4 | TRBV10-3 | CAISISGTDNEKLFF | TGTGCCATCAGTATCTCCGGGACAGATAATGAAAAACTGTTTTTT
TRBD2 | medium-sized | TRBJ2-7 | TRBV7-8 | CASSRSLAVTYEQYF | TGTGCCAGCAGCCGTTCACTAGCGGTTACCTACGAGCAGTACTTC
TRBD1 | once | TRBJ1-2 | TRBV29-1 | CSVGDRDHGYTF | TGCAGCGTTGGGGACAGGGACCATGGCTACACCTTC
NA | few | TRBJ1-4 | TRBV4-2 | CASSQDPSTVEKLFF | TGTGCCAGCAGCCAAGATCCGTCGACAGTAGAAAAACTGTTTTTT
TRBD2 | NA | TRBJ2-1 | TRBV7-9 | CASSLDSVGLAGGRNEQFF | TGTGCCAGCAGCTTAGACAGTGTGGGACTAGCGGGAGGGAGAAATGAGCAGTTCTTC
TRBD1 | NA | TRBJ1-6 | TRBV2 | CASWTGEPGGPLHF | TGTGCCAGTTGGACAGGGGAACCCGGAGGACCCCTCCACTTT
NA | many | TRBJ2-3 | TRBV5-1 | CASTSGWDTQYF | TGCGCCAGCACCAGCGGGTGGGATACGCAGTATTTT
TRBD1 | NA | TRBJ2-7 | TRBV11-3 | CASRQGGLGEQYF | TGTGCCAGCAGACAGGGGGGCCTGGGCGAGCAGTACTTC
TRBD2 | NA | TRBJ2-7 | TRBV9 | CASESLAGVEQYF | TGTGCCAGCGAATCGCTAGCGGGAGTTGAGCAGTACTTC
NA | many | TRBJ2-7 | TRBV19 | CSSFRQDIYYEQYF | TGTTCGTCGTTCAGGCAGGACATTTACTACGAGCAGTACTTC
TRBD2 | NA | TRBJ2-7 | TRBV14 | CASSHASGTTYEQYF | TGTGCCAGCAGCCACGCTAGCGGGACAACCTACGAGCAGTACTTC
NA | NA | TRBJ1-5 | TRBV15 | CATSRDNSQDQPQHF | TGTGCCACCAGCAGAGATAACAGCCAAGATCAGCCCCAGCATTTT
NA | NA | TRBJ2-7 | TRBV2 | CATKGGREQYF | TGTGCCACCAAAGGGGGTCGCGAGCAGTACTTC
NA | few | TRBJ1-2 | TRBV2 | CASRAGQGRGYGYTF | TGTGCCAGCAGGGCCGGTCAAGGACGGGGCTATGGCTACACCTTC
TRBD2 | NA | TRBJ2-1 | TRBV20-1 | CSATKGTSRYNEQFF | TGCAGTGCTACTAAAGGGACTAGCAGATACAATGAGCAGTTCTTC
TRBD1 | many | TRBJ2-7 | TRBV29-1 | CSPSRQGRAF | TGCAGCCCATCTCGACAGGGGCGCGCCTTC
TRBD2 | NA | TRBJ2-5 | TRBV11-3 | CASSPGLAGGVETQYF | TGTGCCAGCAGCCCGGGACTAGCGGGGGGGGTTGAGACCCAGTACTTC
TRBD2 | NA | TRBJ2-3 | TRBV6-4 | CASSDTSGRDTQYF | TGTGCCAGCAGTGACACTAGCGGGAGAGATACGCAGTATTTT
NA | NA | TRBJ2-5 | TRBV6-2/TRBV6-3 | CATAALETQYF | TGTGCCACCGCGGCTTTAGAGACCCAGTACTTC
NA | NA | TRBJ2-2 | TRBV15 | CATSTTGRENTGELFF | TGTGCCACCAGCACAACAGGAAGAGAGAACACCGGGGAGCTGTTTTTT
NA | NA | TRBJ2-3 | TRBV28 | CANRDFPDTQYF | TGTGCCAACCGGGATTTCCCCGATACGCAGTATTTT
TRBD2 | NA | TRBJ2-5 | TRBV7-9 | CARGGGSRDETQYF | TGTGCCAGGGGGGGAGGGAGTCGAGACGAGACCCAGTACTTC
NA | NA | TRBJ1-1 | TRBV24-1 | CATSTGRNTEAFF | TGTGCCACCAGCACAGGCAGGAACACTGAAGCTTTCTTT
NA | NA | TRBJ2-5 | TRBV19 | CASTLGATQETQYF | TGTGCCAGTACCCTAGGGGCTACCCAAGAGACTCAGTACTTC
NA | medium-sized | TRBJ2-1 | TRBV24-1 | CATSDSYLGEQFF | TGTGCCACCAGTGATTCCTACCTCGGAGAGCAGTTCTTC
NA | few | TRBJ1-3 | TRBV5-4 | CASSSNSGNTIYF | TGTGCCAGCAGCTCAAACTCTGGAAACACCATATATTTT
TRBD1 | NA | TRBJ2-7 | TRBV11-2 | CASSSPGQGLYEQYF | TGTGCCAGCAGCTCGCCGGGACAGGGGTTGTACGAGCAGTACTTC
TRBD2 | NA | TRBJ2-7 | TRBV13 | CASSPGTSTWEQYF | TGTGCCAGCAGCCCCGGGACTAGTACGTGGGAGCAGTACTTC
TRBD1 | few | TRBJ2-2 | TRBV9 | CASSPREGQVHTGELFF | TGTGCCAGCAGCCCACGAGAGGGACAGGTTCACACCGGGGAGCTGTTTTTT
TRBD1 | medium-sized | TRBJ2-3 | TRBV7-8 | CASSLVSGTGEDTQYF | TGTGCCAGCAGCTTAGTTTCTGGGACAGGGGAAGATACGCAGTATTTT
NA | NA | TRBJ1-5 | TRBV2 | CASSGDRRYEKLFFGSGTQHF | NA
NA | NA | TRBJ2-7 | TRBV20-1 | CTSALRIIGVYEQYF | TGCACCTCCGCGCTTCGGATCATCGGGGTCTACGAGCAGTACTTC
TRBD1 | medium-sized | TRBJ2-3 | TRBV7-2 | CASSPGGTDTQYF | TGTGCCAGCAGCCCAGGGGGAACAGATACGCAGTATTTT
TRBD1 | NA | TRBJ1-1 | TRBV6-5 | CASRSGTETEAFF | TGTGCCAGCAGATCCGGGACAGAGACTGAAGCTTTCTTT
NA | NA | TRBJ2-7 | TRBV12-3/TRBV12-4 | CASSLRTVYEQYF | TGTGCCAGCAGTCTCCGGACAGTCTACGAGCAGTACTTC
TRBD1 | many | TRBJ2-7 | TRBV12-3/TRBV12-4 | CASSFPGQGFYEQYF | TGTGCCAGCAGTTTTCCGGGACAGGGTTTCTACGAGCAGTACTTC
TRBD1 | NA | TRBJ1-2 | TRBV20-1 | CSARGRGEYGYTF | TGCAGTGCGAGGGGCAGGGGGGAGTATGGCTACACCTTC
NA | NA | TRBJ2-7 | TRBV27 | CAGSPGLPSLYDEQYF | TGTGCCGGCAGCCCGGGACTCCCTTCGTTATACGACGAGCAGTACTTC
NA | many | TRBJ2-2 | TRBV12-3/TRBV12-4 | CASTENAIPGELFF | TGTGCCAGCACTGAGAACGCGATTCCCGGGGAGCTGTTTTTT
NA | once | TRBJ1-5 | TRBV29-1 | CSVEDTVQGTDQRSKQEPQHF | TGCAGCGTTGAAGACACAGTGCAGGGCACAGATCAAAGGTCTAAGCAAGAACCTCAGCATTTT
NA | NA | TRBJ2-5 | TRBV15 | CASSEVGQEVKTQYF | TGTGCCAGCAGTGAAGTGGGCCAGGAAGTAAAGACCCAGTACTTC
NA | NA | TRBJ2-7 | TRBV10-3 | CAISREGVVYEQYF | TGTGCCATCTCTCGCGAGGGGGTTGTATACGAGCAGTACTTC
NA | once | TRBJ2-7 | TRBV7-9 | CASSWAALPGEQYF | TGTGCCAGCAGCTGGGCCGCGCTACCCGGCGAGCAGTACTTC
NA | NA | TRBJ2-5 | TRBV6-1 | CASSYSNGGNWYF | TGTGCCAGCAGTTACTCGAATGGAGGCAATTGGTACTTC
TRBD2 | NA | TRBJ2-7 | TRBV19 | CASSIGTSGSSYEQYF | TGTGCCAGTAGTATCGGGACTAGCGGGAGCTCCTACGAGCAGTACTTC
NA | NA | TRBJ2-6 | TRBV7-3 | CASGSSDSGANVLTF | TGTGCCAGCGGCTCCAGTGACTCTGGGGCCAACGTCCTGACTTTC
NA | many | TRBJ2-3 | TRBV2 | CASRVGEPNTQYF | TGTGCCAGCAGGGTCGGTGAGCCGAATACGCAGTATTTT
TRBD1 | few | TRBJ2-4 | TRBV9 | CASSELQGAAKNIQYF | TGTGCCAGCAGCGAGCTACAGGGGGCGGCCAAAAACATTCAGTACTTC
TRBD1 | few | TRBJ1-5 | TRBV5-4 | CASSFRQGVQPQHF | TGTGCCAGCAGCTTCAGACAGGGAGTACAGCCCCAGCATTTT